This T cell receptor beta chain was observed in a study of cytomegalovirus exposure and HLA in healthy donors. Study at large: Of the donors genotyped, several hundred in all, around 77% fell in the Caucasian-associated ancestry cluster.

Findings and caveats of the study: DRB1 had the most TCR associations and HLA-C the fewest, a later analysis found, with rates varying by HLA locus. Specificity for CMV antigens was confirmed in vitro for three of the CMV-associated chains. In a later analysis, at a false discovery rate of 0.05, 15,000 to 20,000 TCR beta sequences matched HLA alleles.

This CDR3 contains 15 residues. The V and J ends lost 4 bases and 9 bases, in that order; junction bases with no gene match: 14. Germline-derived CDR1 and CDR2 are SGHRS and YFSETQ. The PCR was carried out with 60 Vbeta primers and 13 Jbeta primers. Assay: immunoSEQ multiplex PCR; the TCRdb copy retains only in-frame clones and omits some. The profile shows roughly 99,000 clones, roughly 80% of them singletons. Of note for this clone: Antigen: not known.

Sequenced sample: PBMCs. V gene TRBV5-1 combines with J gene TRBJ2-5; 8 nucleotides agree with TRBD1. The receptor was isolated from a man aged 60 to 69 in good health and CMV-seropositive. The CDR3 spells CASSVSGGQSEAQYF. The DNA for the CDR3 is TGCGCCAGCAGCGTCTCAGGGGGCCAGTCGGAGGCCCAGTACTTC.